This T cell receptor (beta chain) was sequenced for a study of cytomegalovirus exposure and HLA in healthy donors. Findings and caveats of the study: In vitro checks showed that three CMV-associated chains really do target CMV antigens. Among immune exposure information, only CMV serostatus was available.

PCR primers comprised 60 Vbeta and 13 Jbeta primers. The table came from immunoSEQ multiplex PCR; TCRdb's copy has only in-frame clones and leaves some out. Among about 200,000 clones listed, around 76% were seen once. CDR3 length: 15 residues. Germline lookup yields CDR1 SGHTA and CDR2 FQGTGA. Trimming took 2 bases from V and 5 from J, leaving 14 bases between them. In regard to this clone: What it binds is unknown.

This chain joins TRBV7-3 and TRBJ2-3, with D perhaps TRBD2 (7 bases). This TCR came from a man younger than 45 in good health and CMV-seronegative. Input material: PBMCs. The CDR3 bases are TGTGCCAGCAGCTTATGGGGGGGGCTCTTAGATACGCAGTATTTT. It is translated as CASSLWGGLLDTQYF.